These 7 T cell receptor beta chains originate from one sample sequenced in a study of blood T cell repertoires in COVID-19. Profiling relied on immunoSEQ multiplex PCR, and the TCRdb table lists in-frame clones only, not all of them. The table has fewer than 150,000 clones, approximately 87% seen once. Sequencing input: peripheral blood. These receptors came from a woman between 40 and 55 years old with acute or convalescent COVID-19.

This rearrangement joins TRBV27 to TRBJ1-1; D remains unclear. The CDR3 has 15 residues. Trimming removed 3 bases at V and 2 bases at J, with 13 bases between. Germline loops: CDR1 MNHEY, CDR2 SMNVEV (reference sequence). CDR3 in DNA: TGTGCCAGCAGTTTCTTGAGGACTGGAAACACTGAAGCTTTCTTT. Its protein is CASSFLRTGNTEAFF.

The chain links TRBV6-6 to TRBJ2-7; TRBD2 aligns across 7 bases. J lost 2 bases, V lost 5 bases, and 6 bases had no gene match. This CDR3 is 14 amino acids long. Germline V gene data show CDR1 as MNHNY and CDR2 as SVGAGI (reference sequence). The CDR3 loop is CASSKGTTAYEQYF. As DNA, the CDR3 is TGTGCCAGCAGTAAAGGGACTACGGCCTACGAGCAGTACTTC.

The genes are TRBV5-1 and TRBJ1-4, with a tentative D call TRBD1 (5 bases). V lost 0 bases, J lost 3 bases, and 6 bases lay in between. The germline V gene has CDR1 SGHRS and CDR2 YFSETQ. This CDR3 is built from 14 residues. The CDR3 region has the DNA TGCGCCAGCAGCTTGGACAGGCCTAATGAAAAACTGTTTTTT. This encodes CASSLDRPNEKLFF.

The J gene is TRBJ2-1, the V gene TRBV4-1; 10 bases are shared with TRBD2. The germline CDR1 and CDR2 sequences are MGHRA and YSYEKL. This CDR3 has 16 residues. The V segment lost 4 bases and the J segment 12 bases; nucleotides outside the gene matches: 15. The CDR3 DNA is TGCGCCAGCAGCCCAAAGGCTAGCGGGAGTCTGGTTTGGCAGTTCTTC. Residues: CASSPKASGSLVWQFF.

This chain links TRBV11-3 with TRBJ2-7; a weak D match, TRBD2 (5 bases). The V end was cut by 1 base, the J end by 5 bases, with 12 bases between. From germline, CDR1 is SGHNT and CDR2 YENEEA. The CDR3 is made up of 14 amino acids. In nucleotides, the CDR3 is TGTGCCAGCAGCTTAGTTGGAGGTTCGGACGAGCAGTACTTC. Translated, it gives CASSLVGGSDEQYF. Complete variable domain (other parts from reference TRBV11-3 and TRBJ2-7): EAGVVQSPRYKIIEKKQPVAFWCNPISGHNTLYWYLQNLGQGPELLIRYENEEAVDDSQLPKDRFSAERLKGVDSTLKIQPAELGDSAVYLCASSLVGGSDEQYFGPGTRLTVT.

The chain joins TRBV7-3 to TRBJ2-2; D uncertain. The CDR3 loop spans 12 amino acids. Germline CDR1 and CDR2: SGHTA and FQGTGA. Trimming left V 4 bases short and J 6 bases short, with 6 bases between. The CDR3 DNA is TGTGCCAGCAGCTCCCAATCCGGGGAGCTGTTTTTT. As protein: CASSSQSGELFF.

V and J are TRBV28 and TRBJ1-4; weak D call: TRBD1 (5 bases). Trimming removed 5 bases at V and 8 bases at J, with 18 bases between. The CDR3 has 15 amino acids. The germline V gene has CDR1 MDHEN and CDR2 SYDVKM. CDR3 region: CASSLPGPGGEKLFF. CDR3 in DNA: TGTGCCAGCAGTCTCCCGGGCCCTGGGGGGGAAAAACTGTTTTTT.